Shown below are 20 T cell receptor beta chains from a single sample sequenced in a study of liver allograft versus peripheral blood T cells. Study details: The authors compared T cell receptor repertoires in transplanted livers with those in the peripheral blood of recipients.

TCRdb re-derived calls from the reads in MiXCR, one entry per CDR3 protein. Of 3,500 to 4,500 distinct CDR3 sequences in the sample, over 12% were seen once. The receptors shown here come from a human patient who had a liver transplant. Some T cells may arise from the graft donor.

This clonotype has just a few counts. This sequence joins TRBV20-1 and TRBJ2-7; TRBD2 matches at 10 bases. J gave up 3 bases and V 4 bases, and 3 bases lay outside the gene matches. Germline V gene data show CDR1 as DFQATT and CDR2 as SNEGSKA (reference sequence). The CDR3 length is 13 residues. The CDR3 loop is CSATWTSGYEQYF. The CDR3 DNA is TGCAGTGCTACATGGACTAGCGGCTACGAGCAGTACTTC.

This clonotype is deemed medium-sized. The CDR3 nucleotides read TGTGCCAGTAGTAAATCCGTCGGGGGGAACACAGATACGCAGTATTTT. Its translation: CASSKSVGGNTDTQYF. The rearrangement links TRBV19 to TRBJ2-3; 7 bases align to TRBD2. Germline V gives CDR1 LNHDA, CDR2 SQIVND (reference sequence). The CDR3 is made up of 16 amino acids. The V segment lost 4 bases and the J segment 2 bases; nucleotides outside the gene matches: 9.

This clonotype is judged medium-sized (0.01 to 0.1%). The chain links TRBV19 to TRBJ1-4, with D possibly matching TRBD1 (6 bases). This CDR3 contains 17 residues. The germline V gene encodes CDR1 LNHDA and CDR2 SQIVND (reference sequence). Trimming took 5 bases from V and 4 from J, leaving 20 bases between them. The CDR3 loop reads CASSPYPAGTSNEKLFF. The DNA for the CDR3 is TGTGCCAGTAGTCCTTACCCAGCCGGGACAAGTAATGAAAAACTGTTTTTT.

This clonotype was picked up many times. The V and J genes are TRBV20-1 and TRBJ1-5, with TRBD1 matching over 11 bases. The J segment lost 11 bases and the V segment lost 3 bases, leaving 9 bases of the junction unmatched. Germline V CDR1 and CDR2: DFQATT, SNEGSKA (reference sequence). This CDR3 has 14 residues. In DNA form, the CDR3 reads TGCAGTGCTAGGGGCCCAGGGACAGGGGGTTCCCAGCATTTT. Translation: CSARGPGTGGSQHF.

V usage is TRBV20-1 and J usage is TRBJ2-5, with 8 bases matching TRBD1. The CDR3 consists of 12 residues. Germline V gene lookup returns CDR1 DFQATT and CDR2 SNEGSKA (reference sequence). J was trimmed by 4 bases and V by 5 bases; bases with no gene match: 3. The chain's CDR3 is CSAGRGPETQYF. In nucleotides, the CDR3 is TGCAGTGCTGGCAGGGGGCCAGAGACCCAGTACTTC.

This clonotype was seen more than once but under ten times. The V call is TRBV12-3 or TRBV12-4, the J call TRBJ2-7; no definite D call. The V gene lost 1 base and the J gene lost 9 bases, with 13 bases spanning the gap. The CDR3 has 13 amino acids. The CDR3 DNA sequence: TGTGCCAGCAGTTTAGGACCGACCCTAGGGCAGTACTTC. Translating it yields CASSLGPTLGQYF.

V and J are TRBV6-5 and TRBJ2-1, with D unresolved. This CDR3 comprises 13 residues. From germline, CDR1 is MNHEY and CDR2 SVGAGI. V was pared by 6 bases and J by 4 bases, with 10 bases between. In DNA form, the CDR3 reads TGTGCCAGCAGCCGAGACACGTACAATGAGCAGTTCTTC. Protein: CASSRDTYNEQFF.

This clonotype is labeled as medium-sized (0.01 to 0.1%). The genes are TRBV9 and TRBJ1-6, with TRBD1 identical over 9 bases. The germline CDR1 and CDR2 sequences are SGDLS and YYNGEE. V shed 0 bases, J shed 10 bases, and the junction held 14 bases outside the gene matches. The CDR3 is 18 residues long. CDR3 amino acids: CASSVDPSGQGRGSPLHF. CDR3 DNA: TGTGCCAGCAGCGTAGACCCCTCAGGACAGGGGAGGGGCTCACCCCTCCACTTT. The variable domain in full, with the rest retrieved from reference TRBV9 and TRBJ1-6, is DSGVTQTPKHLITATGQRVTLRCSPRSGDLSVYWYQQSLDQGLQFLIQYYNGEERAKGNILERFSAQQFPDLHSELNLSSLELGDSALYFCASSVDPSGQGRGSPLHFGNGTRLTVT.

Sample share makes this clonotype medium-sized. The chain carries TRBV7-9 and TRBJ1-5; D gene ambiguous. The CDR3 runs to 15 residues. Germline CDR1 SEHNR, CDR2 FQNEAQ (reference sequence). The germline V and J ends were trimmed by 2 bases and 0 bases, with 8 bases remaining between them. CDR3 bases: TGTGCCAGCAGCTTATCAGGATATAGCAATCAGCCCCAGCATTTT. Protein: CASSLSGYSNQPQHF.

This chain uses TRBV7-3 with TRBJ2-3; possibly TRBD1 for D (5 bases). The ends were cut back, 6 bases at V and 0 bases at J, with 10 bases in the middle. The CDR3 sequence is 14 residues long. Germline V lookup: CDR1 SGHTA, CDR2 FQGTGA. The DNA for the CDR3 is TGTGCCAGCAGTCAGGGTCACAGCACAGATACGCAGTATTTT. Protein product: CASSQGHSTDTQYF.

By share, this clonotype ranks as large (0.1 to 1%). The CDR3 nucleotides are TGTGCCAGTAGTATAGGGACTAGCGGCCTGGGAACCTACGAGCAGTACTTC. Amino acid sequence: CASSIGTSGLGTYEQYF. The V gene is TRBV19, the J gene TRBJ2-7; 10 bases agree with TRBD2. Germline CDR1 is LNHDA and CDR2 is SQIVND (reference sequence). Unmatched junction bases numbered 8, after V lost 1 base and J lost 2 bases. The CDR3 has 17 amino acids.

In its sample, this clonotype ranks as medium-sized. The chain joins TRBV10-1 to TRBJ2-1, with D perhaps TRBD2 (5 bases). The CDR3 length is 15 residues. The V gene's germline CDR1 is WNHNN and CDR2 SYGVQD (reference sequence). Deletions cut 4 bases from V and 0 bases from J, with 10 bases between. The CDR3 protein is CASSVSGSSYNEQFF. The CDR3 nucleotides are TGCGCCAGCAGTGTCAGCGGTAGCTCCTACAATGAGCAGTTCTTC.

Relative to its sample, this clonotype is medium-sized. The gene calls are TRBV27 and TRBJ2-7; TRBD2 is a possible D gene (5 bases). Trimming shortened V by 5 bases and J by 3 bases, and 17 bases separated the two germline ends. The CDR3 is made up of 15 amino acids. The germline V gene encodes CDR1 MNHEY and CDR2 SMNVEV (reference sequence). CDR3 region: CASSVTTHGSYEQYF. In DNA, the CDR3 is TGTGCCAGCAGTGTGACTACCCACGGTAGCTACGAGCAGTACTTC.

The rearrangement joins TRBV20-1 to TRBJ2-7; TRBD2 might be the D (5 bases). Trimming removed 3 bases from V and 9 bases from J, with 15 bases in between. The CDR3 consists of 12 residues. Germline CDR1 is DFQATT and CDR2 is SNEGSKA (reference sequence). CDR3 amino acids: CSASDRGWRQYF. As DNA, the CDR3 is TGCAGTGCTAGCGATAGAGGGTGGCGGCAGTACTTC.

This clonotype was observed at least ten times. J is TRBJ1-1 and V is TRBV28; TRBD1 matches at 8 bases. V gave up 4 bases and J gave up 0 bases; unmatched junction bases: 4. Germline V lookup: CDR1 MDHEN, CDR2 SYDVKM. This CDR3 region has 15 residues. The CDR3: CASSSTGVMNTEAFF. The DNA of the CDR3 is TGTGCCAGCAGTTCGACAGGGGTCATGAACACTGAAGCTTTCTTT.

This clonotype is medium-sized. The rearrangement links TRBV19 to TRBJ1-6; 8 bases map to TRBD1. Germline V lookup: CDR1 LNHDA, CDR2 SQIVND (reference sequence). The CDR3 contains 14 residues. V trimming: 3 bases; J trimming: 11 bases; junction bases outside the gene matches: 6. In nucleotides, the CDR3 is TGTGCCAGTAGTATTGGACAGGGAAATGCACCCCTCCACTTT. Its translation is CASSIGQGNAPLHF.

This clonotype qualifies as medium-sized. DNA for the CDR3: TGTGCCGCGGGGGCCTACGAGCAGTACTTC. Amino acids: CAAGAYEQYF. This rearrangement joins TRBV6-1 to TRBJ2-7, with 7 bases aligning to TRBD2. Germline CDR1 and CDR2: MNHNS and SASEGT. The CDR3 covers 10 residues. J was trimmed by 2 bases and V by 11 bases; bases with no gene match: 0.

This clonotype qualifies as medium-sized. The chain combines TRBV14 with TRBJ2-3; D remains unclear. V was clipped by 0 bases and J by 10 bases, with 5 bases between them. Germline CDR1 is SGHDN and CDR2 is FVKESK. The CDR3 totals 11 residues. CDR3 in amino acids: CASSQEYAQYF. For the CDR3, the DNA is TGTGCCAGCAGCCAAGAATATGCGCAGTATTTT.

This clonotype counts as medium-sized. The chain links TRBV19 to TRBJ2-1, with unresolved D. The CDR3 is made up of 15 amino acids. Trimming removed 1 base from V and 4 bases from J, with 11 bases in between. CDR1 is LNHDA, CDR2 SQIVND, per germline (reference sequence). For the CDR3, the DNA is TGTGCCAGTAGTATAGGGTTAAACGTTTACAATGAGCAGTTCTTC. This encodes CASSIGLNVYNEQFF.

This clonotype is classed as medium-sized. This chain connects TRBV18 to TRBJ1-4; the D gene is possibly TRBD1 (5 bases). The germline CDR1 and CDR2 sequences are KGHSH and LQKENI. This CDR3 has 13 residues. The V and J ends lost 4 bases and 2 bases respectively, with 5 bases between them. The CDR3 DNA follows: TGTGCCAGCTCACAGGGGACTAATGAAAAACTGTTTTTT. This encodes CASSQGTNEKLFF. Supplemented by reference TRBV18 and TRBJ1-4, the full variable domain reads NAGVMQNPRHLVRRRGQEARLRCSPMKGHSHVYWYRQLPEEGLKFMVYLQKENIIDESGMPKERFSAEFPKEGPSILRIQQVVRGDSAAYFCASSQGTNEKLFFGSGTQLSVL.